A single sample gave rise to the 8 T cell receptor beta chains below, sequenced in a study of shared clonotypes between healthy human individuals. Using immunoSEQ multiplex PCR, the repertoire was profiled, and TCRdb retains in-frame clones only, with some absent. Altogether more than 500,000 clones are present, roughly 95% being singletons, with the ten largest covering approximately 0.11%. Naivety among CD8 cells was defined by CD45RO negativity and positive CCR7 selection, thereby excluding terminally differentiated effector memory CD45RA+ cells. Sequenced sample: naive CD8+ T cells sorted from blood. Receptors were obtained from a woman younger than 45 in good health.

This chain links TRBV9 with TRBJ2-1; possible D gene TRBD2, 7 bases. In germline, CDR1 is SGDLS, CDR2 YYNGEE. This CDR3 has 17 amino acids. V lost 0 bases and J lost 0, with 13 bases in between. CDR3 amino acids: CASSVGAGAASYNEQFF. The CDR3 region has the DNA TGTGCCAGCAGCGTAGGGGCGGGGGCCGCCTCCTACAATGAGCAGTTCTTC.

J is TRBJ2-1 and V is TRBV5-1; 14 positions match TRBD2. Per germline, CDR1 SGHRS and CDR2 YFSETQ. The CDR3 spans 16 residues. The trim removed 0 bases at V and 9 bases at J, leaving 5 bases unmatched. Here the CDR3 reads CASSLVGLAGGSEQFF. In DNA, the CDR3 is TGCGCCAGCAGCTTGGTAGGACTAGCGGGAGGATCTGAGCAGTTCTTC. Full variable domain (rest looked up from reference TRBV5-1 and TRBJ2-1): KAGVTQTPRYLIKTRGQQVTLSCSPISGHRSVSWYQQTPGQGLQFLFEYFSETQRNKGNFPGRFSGRQFSNSRSEMNVSTLELGDSALYLCASSLVGLAGGSEQFFGPGTRLTVL.

The V gene is TRBV21-1, the J gene TRBJ2-7; TRBD2 is the table's D call and was not checked against the DNA. TRBV21-1 is flagged as a pseudogene. The CDR3 loop spans 12 amino acids. DNA of the CDR3: TGTGCCAGCAAGAGGGACTCCTACGAGCAGTACTTC. It yields the protein CASKRDSYEQYF.

The chain has TRBV21-1 and TRBJ2-7; TRBD1, the table's D call, lacks a check against the DNA. TRBV21-1 is listed as a pseudogene. The CDR3 runs 12 residues. The chain's CDR3 is CASSKASQPVSF. The CDR3 nucleotides are TGTGCCAGCAGCAAAGCCTCACAGCCAGTGTCCTTC.

This clone appeared once. The chain has TRBV7-9 and TRBJ2-7, with 12 bases that match TRBD1. V gave up 0 bases and J gave up 2 bases; unmatched junction bases: 8. The germline CDR1 and CDR2 sequences are SEHNR and FQNEAQ (reference sequence). The CDR3 sequence is 18 residues long. CDR3: CASSLAGGQGALAYEQYF. CDR3 coding DNA: TGTGCCAGCAGCTTAGCTGGGGGACAGGGGGCCCTGGCCTACGAGCAGTACTTC. Full variable domain (remainder filled in from reference TRBV7-9 and TRBJ2-7): DTGVSQNPRHKITKRGQNVTFRCDPISEHNRLYWYRQTLGQGPEFLTYFQNEAQLEKSRLLSDRFSAERPKGSFSTLEIQRTEQGDSAMYLCASSLAGGQGALAYEQYFGPGTRLTVT.

The CDR3 sequence is CASSPPGQPYGYTF. The CDR3 bases are TGTGCCAGCAGCCCCCCGGGACAGCCATATGGCTACACCTTC. The rearrangement links TRBV11-2 to TRBJ1-2, with TRBD1 matching 7 bases. After removal of 5 bases from V and 5 bases from J, the junction contained 8 bases not matched to a gene. The CDR3 runs to 14 residues. Germline V CDR1 and CDR2: SGHAT, FQNNGV.

Details on this clone: In the same sample, other DNA sequences code for this CDR3. V and J are TRBV7-8 and TRBJ2-7; no firm D call. The CDR3 is made up of 13 amino acids. From germline, CDR1 is SGHVS and CDR2 FQNEAQ. The V end was cut by 1 base, the J end by 1 base, with 5 bases between. DNA for the CDR3: TGTGCCAGCAGCTTAGACGTTTCCTACGAGCAGTACTTC. Its protein is CASSLDVSYEQYF.

V usage is TRBV27 and J usage is TRBJ1-5; 8 bases map to TRBD1. J lost 5 bases, V lost 6 bases, and 9 bases had no gene match. CDR1 is MNHEY, CDR2 SMNVEV, per germline (reference sequence). The CDR3 consists of 15 residues. CDR3 in amino acids: CASRWTGRGDQPQHF. CDR3 nucleotides: TGTGCCAGCAGATGGACAGGGAGAGGGGATCAGCCCCAGCATTTT.